A selection of T cell receptor beta chains follows, all from one sample in a study of OX40 agonist ivuxolimab in advanced cancers. Using immunoSEQ multiplex PCR, the repertoire was profiled, and TCRdb retains in-frame clones only, with some absent. The sample includes 15,000 to 20,000 clones, 90% to 95% of them seen just once. The material sequenced was CD4+ or CD8+ T cells sorted from blood, taken in a trial of the OX40 agonist ivuxolimab. The receptors come from an adult with an advanced solid tumor such as melanoma, head and neck, liver or kidney cancer. Each CDR3 is given with its conserved first and last residue. The D gene is left open where the match is weak. Only some rows state a clone size, as once, few, many or a class for expanded clones.

v_call: TRBV25-1; j_call: TRBJ1-2; clone_size: .; d_call: .; cdr3_nt: TGTGCCAGCATGGGGTGGTGGACAAGACGCGCCAGGGGCTACACCTTC; cdr3_aa: CASMGWWTRRARGYTF
v_call: TRBV6-1; j_call: TRBJ2-5; clone_size: .; d_call: .; cdr3_nt: TGTGCCAGCAGTGTACTAGTTTGGGAGACCCAGTACTTC; cdr3_aa: CASSVLVWETQYF
v_call: TRBV7-9; j_call: TRBJ1-1; clone_size: .; d_call: .; cdr3_nt: TGTGCCAGCAGCCCCCGTGGGGGGAACACTGAAGCTTTCTTT; cdr3_aa: CASSPRGGNTEAFF
v_call: TRBV10-2; j_call: TRBJ2-7; clone_size: once; d_call: TRBD1; cdr3_nt: TGCGCCAGTGGGACAGGGGGATCCTACGAGCAGTACTTC; cdr3_aa: CASGTGGSYEQYF
v_call: TRBV5-6; j_call: TRBJ1-2; clone_size: .; d_call: .; cdr3_nt: TGTGCCAGCAGCCCCGAGGGGAACGGGGGCTACACCTTC; cdr3_aa: CASSPEGNGGYTF
v_call: TRBV9; j_call: TRBJ2-5; clone_size: .; d_call: TRBD2; cdr3_nt: TGTGCCAGCAGCGCCGGGGGGGCTAGCATCCAAGAGACCCAGTACTTC; cdr3_aa: CASSAGGASIQETQYF
v_call: TRBV5-1; j_call: TRBJ2-7; clone_size: .; d_call: .; cdr3_nt: TGCGCCAGCAGCTCATCTTTGGAGGGCGAGCAGTACTTC; cdr3_aa: CASSSSLEGEQYF
v_call: TRBV7-9; j_call: TRBJ2-7; clone_size: .; d_call: .; cdr3_nt: TGTGCCAGCAGCAGGAGAAACAGGGTAGGAACTTTTGAGCAGTACTTC; cdr3_aa: CASSRRNRVGTFEQYF
v_call: TRBV19; j_call: TRBJ1-2; clone_size: .; d_call: .; cdr3_nt: TGTGCCACCAAACGACCAGGGGCTCCCGGTGGCTACACCTTC; cdr3_aa: CATKRPGAPGGYTF
v_call: TRBV28; j_call: TRBJ1-2; clone_size: once; d_call: .; cdr3_nt: TGTGCCAGCAGCGAGCTCGGACGCGACTATGGCTACACCTTC; cdr3_aa: CASSELGRDYGYTF
v_call: TRBV4-3; j_call: TRBJ2-7; clone_size: .; d_call: TRBD2; cdr3_nt: TGCGCCAGCAGCCAAGAACCGGGACTAGCTCTCGAGCAGTACTTC; cdr3_aa: CASSQEPGLALEQYF
v_call: TRBV6-5; j_call: TRBJ2-1; clone_size: once; d_call: TRBD1; cdr3_nt: TGTGCCAGCAGCCTCCGACAGGGGCCCTACAATGAGCAGTTCTTC; cdr3_aa: CASSLRQGPYNEQFF
v_call: TRBV6-5; j_call: TRBJ2-1; clone_size: .; d_call: .; cdr3_nt: TGTGCCAGCAGTTACGAGGGGTTCTCCTACAATGAGCAGTTCTTC; cdr3_aa: CASSYEGFSYNEQFF
v_call: TRBV5-6; j_call: TRBJ1-1; clone_size: .; d_call: TRBD1; cdr3_nt: TGTGCCAGCAGCTTGGGGGCAGGGGGCGTGATTGAAGCTTTCTTT; cdr3_aa: CASSLGAGGVIEAFF
v_call: TRBV7-6; j_call: TRBJ2-1; clone_size: .; d_call: TRBD2; cdr3_nt: TGTGCCAGCAGCTTATTCGTAGCGGGGAGCTCCTACAATGAGCAGTTCTTC; cdr3_aa: CASSLFVAGSSYNEQFF
v_call: TRBV5-5; j_call: TRBJ2-3; clone_size: .; d_call: .; cdr3_nt: TGTGCCAGCAGCTTGACAAGGACAGATACGCAGTATTTT; cdr3_aa: CASSLTRTDTQYF
v_call: TRBV6-8; j_call: TRBJ2-2; clone_size: .; d_call: .; cdr3_nt: TGTGCCAGCAACCGAGGACCTAAATGGGGAACCGGGGAGCTGTTTTTT; cdr3_aa: CASNRGPKWGTGELFF
v_call: TRBV4-3; j_call: TRBJ1-2; clone_size: .; d_call: .; cdr3_nt: TGCGCCAGCAGCCAAGACACAGGCTATGGCTACACCTTC; cdr3_aa: CASSQDTGYGYTF
v_call: TRBV5-4; j_call: TRBJ2-2; clone_size: .; d_call: .; cdr3_nt: TGTGCCAGCAGCCCCCGCAGCGGCGGAGGCGGGGAGCTGTTTTTT; cdr3_aa: CASSPRSGGGGELFF
v_call: TRBV20-1; j_call: TRBJ2-5; clone_size: .; d_call: .; cdr3_nt: TGCAGTGCTAAAAGTCAAGAGACCCAGTACTTC; cdr3_aa: CSAKSQETQYF